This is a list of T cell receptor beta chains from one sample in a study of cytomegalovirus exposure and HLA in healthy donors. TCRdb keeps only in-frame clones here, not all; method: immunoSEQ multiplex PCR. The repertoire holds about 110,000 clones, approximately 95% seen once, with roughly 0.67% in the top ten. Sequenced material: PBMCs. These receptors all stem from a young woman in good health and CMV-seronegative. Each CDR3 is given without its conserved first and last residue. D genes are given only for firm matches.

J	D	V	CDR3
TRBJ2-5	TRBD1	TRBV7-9	ASSLGTGRETQY
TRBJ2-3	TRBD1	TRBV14	ASSQIQGAPTDTQY
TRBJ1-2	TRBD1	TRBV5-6	ASSLGQGNGYT
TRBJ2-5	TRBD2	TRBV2	ASSDVLTSGGEYQETQY
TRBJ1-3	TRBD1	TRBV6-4	ASSSLDREGNTIY
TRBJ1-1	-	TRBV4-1	ASSQEPDTLNTEAF
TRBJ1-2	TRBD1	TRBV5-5	ASSLAPGQGYGYT
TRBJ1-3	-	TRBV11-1	ASSPGQRNTIY
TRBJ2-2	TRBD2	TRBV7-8	ASSLTSGGSRAGELF
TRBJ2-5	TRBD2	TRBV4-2	ASSQQGAGGPGGETQY
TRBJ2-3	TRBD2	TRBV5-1	ASSSKAGGPDTQY
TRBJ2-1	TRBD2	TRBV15	ATSSQRGTSYNEQF
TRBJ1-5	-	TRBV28	ASRITGSNQPQH
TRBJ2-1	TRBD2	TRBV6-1	ASTRTSGGAHEQF
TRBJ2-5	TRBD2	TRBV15	ATSQRTSGGRGWGKETQY
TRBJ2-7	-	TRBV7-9	ASSLPTSPSEQY
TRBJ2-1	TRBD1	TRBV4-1	ASSQGQWGGNEQF
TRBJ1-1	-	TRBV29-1	SVEDYTEAF
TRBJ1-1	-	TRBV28	ASSGLANTEAF
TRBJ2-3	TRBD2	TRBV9	ASSGLAATDTQY
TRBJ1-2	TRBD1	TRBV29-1	SVGDREAYGYT
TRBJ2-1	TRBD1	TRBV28	ASSGSTGGRNEQF
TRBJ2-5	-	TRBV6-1	ASSDWTDQETQY
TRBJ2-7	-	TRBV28	ASSFWGDSYEQY
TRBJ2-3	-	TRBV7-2	ASSIFASTDTQY
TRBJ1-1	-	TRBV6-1	ASSDYSGSRFVRAEAF
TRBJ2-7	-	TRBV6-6	ASSYGGTDYEQY
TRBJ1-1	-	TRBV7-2	ASSLQKGDTEAF
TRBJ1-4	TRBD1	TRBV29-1	SVERQGQNEKLF
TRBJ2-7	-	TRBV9	ASSVAFREQY
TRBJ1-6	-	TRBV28	ASQEWGLHNSPLH
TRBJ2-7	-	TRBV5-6	ASSFRTNSYEQY
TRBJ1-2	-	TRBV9	ASSASGEPFYGYT
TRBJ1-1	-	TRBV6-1	ASSEFGRASPNTEAF
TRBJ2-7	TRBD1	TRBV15	ATRAGGEFYEQY
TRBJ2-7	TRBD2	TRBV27	ASSLGRGVSYEQY
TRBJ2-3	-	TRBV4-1	ASSQDPGESTDTQY
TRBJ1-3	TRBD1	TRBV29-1	SVRKTGVGNTIY
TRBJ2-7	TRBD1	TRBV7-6	ASSLGQSFVYEQY
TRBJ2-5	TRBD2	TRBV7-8	AASLGTRGNGTQY
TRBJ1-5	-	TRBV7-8	ASSGQYTGGIMSNQPQH
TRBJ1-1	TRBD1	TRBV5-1	ASSLVRTGNTEAF
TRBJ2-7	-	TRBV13	ASSRVQSGFRSYEQY
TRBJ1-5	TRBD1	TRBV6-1	ASSGSTGGGDQPQH
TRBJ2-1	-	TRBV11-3	ASSETGQYNEQF
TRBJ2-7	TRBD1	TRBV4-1	ASSRTLQGWAYEQY
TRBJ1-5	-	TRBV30	AWSVLTGSQPQH
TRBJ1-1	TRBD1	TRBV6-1	ASSGRQGLPGGATEAF
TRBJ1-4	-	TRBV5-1	ASSPRATNEKLF
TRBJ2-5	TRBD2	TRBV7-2	ASSLGLAGVQETQY
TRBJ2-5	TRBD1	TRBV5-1	ASSYGTGPEETQY
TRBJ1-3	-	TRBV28	ASRETGSSGNTIY
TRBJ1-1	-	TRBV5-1	ASSLELGGGSVPEAF
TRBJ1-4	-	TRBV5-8	ASNQGRGEKLF
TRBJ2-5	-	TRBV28	ASSLWARVEETQY
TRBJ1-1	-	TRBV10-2	ASTTTVNTEAF